Below, 31 T cell receptor beta chains from the same sample are listed, as sequenced in a study of blood T cell repertoires in COVID-19. Profiling relied on immunoSEQ multiplex PCR, and the TCRdb table lists in-frame clones only, not all of them. Of tens of thousands of clones listed, about four fifths were seen once; the top ten hold more than 14%. Sequencing was performed on peripheral blood. Every receptor here comes from a man aged 50-60 years with active or convalescent COVID-19.

This chain joins TRBV19 and TRBJ1-5, with 9 bases aligning to TRBD1. Germline V gene sequence: CDR1 LNHDA, CDR2 SQIVND (reference sequence). The CDR3 loop spans 16 amino acids. V shed 7 bases and J 1 base; nucleotides not matched to a gene: 8. The CDR3 reads CASTMNRGLSNQPQHF. The CDR3 bases are TGTGCCAGTACCATGAACAGGGGGCTAAGCAATCAGCCCCAGCATTTT.

The chain uses TRBV2 and TRBJ1-2; D is ambiguous. Trimming pared 6 bases from V and 7 bases from J, leaving 6 bases between. This CDR3 spans 10 amino acids. In germline, CDR1 is SNHLY, CDR2 FYNNEI. In DNA form, the CDR3 reads TGTGCCAGCAGCGAGGGTGGCTACACCTTC. Translation gives CASSEGGYTF.

The V gene is TRBV3-1 (or the pseudogene TRBV3-2), the J gene TRBJ2-2, with 8 bases that match TRBD2. This CDR3 is 16 amino acids long. CDR1 is LGHDT and CDR2 is YNNKEL in the germline V gene (reference sequence). With V trimmed by 4 bases and J by 0 bases, 4 bases remained unmatched. The CDR3 protein is CASSLSGVTNTGELFF. The CDR3 coding sequence is TGTGCCAGCAGCCTTAGCGGGGTAACGAACACCGGGGAGCTGTTTTTT.

This clone came up a few times. The genes are TRBV7-9 and TRBJ1-1, with TRBD1 matching over 7 bases. J gave up 1 base and V 5 bases, and 7 bases lay outside the gene matches. Germline V gene data show CDR1 as SEHNR and CDR2 as FQNEAQ (reference sequence). CDR3 length: 15 amino acids. This CDR3 reads CASSPSTGRNTEAFF. In DNA, the CDR3 is TGTGCCAGCAGCCCGTCGACAGGGCGGAACACTGAAGCTTTCTTT.

V usage is TRBV18 and J usage is TRBJ1-2; the D gene is possibly TRBD1 (6 bases). The germline V gene has CDR1 KGHSH and CDR2 LQKENI. CDR3 length equals 13 residues. The CDR3 DNA reads as TGTGCATCAACAGGGAGCCTTAACTATGGCTACACCTTC. Encoded protein: CASTGSLNYGYTF.

This rearrangement joins TRBV19 to TRBJ1-5; TRBD1 is a possible D gene (5 bases). Trimming cost V 5 bases and J 6 bases, with 14 bases left between them. The CDR3 has 14 residues. Per germline, CDR1 LNHDA and CDR2 SQIVND (reference sequence). As DNA, the CDR3 is TGTGCCAGTAGTTCCGACAGCTACCCTCAGCCCCAGCATTTT. Amino acid sequence: CASSSDSYPQPQHF.

The chain has TRBV5-1 and TRBJ2-1; no firm D call. The CDR3 is made up of 13 amino acids. The germline CDR1 and CDR2 sequences are SGHRS and YFSETQ. Trimming stripped 4 bases from V and 6 bases from J, with 11 bases between. CDR3 DNA: TGCGCCAGCAGCCCCCTCCGGGTCAATGAGCAGTTCTTC. This translates into CASSPLRVNEQFF.

V gene TRBV6-2 or TRBV6-3 combines with J gene TRBJ1-2, with TRBD1 matching 7 bases. The germline CDR1 and CDR2 sequences are MNHEY and SVGEGT. CDR3 length: 16 residues. V lost 6 bases and J lost 6; bases outside the gene matches: 16. For the CDR3, the DNA is TGTGCCAGCAGCCAGACGACAGGGACGTCTATGGATGGCTACACCTTC. This codes for CASSQTTGTSMDGYTF.

J is TRBJ2-5 and V is TRBV18; D is perhaps TRBD2 (7 bases). Trimming cost V 2 bases and J 5 bases, with 15 bases left between them. The germline V gene has CDR1 KGHSH and CDR2 LQKENI. The CDR3 is 15 residues long. The CDR3 region is CASSPGGGGAETQYF. The CDR3 DNA follows: TGTGCCAGCTCACCAGGAGGGGGGGGCGCGGAGACCCAGTACTTC.

This clone was detected only a few times. The chain recombines TRBV11-1 with TRBJ2-2; the match to TRBD1 covers 7 bases. CDR3 length: 15 amino acids. The V gene end was trimmed by 5 bases and the J gene end by 6 bases; junction bases not matched to a gene: 9. Germline V gene sequence: CDR1 SGHAT, CDR2 FQDESV (reference sequence). The CDR3 coding sequence is TGTGCCAGCAGCGCAAGACAGGGTTTGGCCGGGGAGCTGTTTTTT. This encodes CASSARQGLAGELFF.

V is TRBV3-1 (or the pseudogene TRBV3-2) and J is TRBJ1-2; D possibly corresponds to TRBD1 (5 bases). The CDR3 loop spans 13 amino acids. Trimming took 3 bases from V and 1 from J, leaving 6 bases between them. Germline V gives CDR1 LGHDT, CDR2 YNNKEL (reference sequence). The CDR3 loop is CASSQGGNYGYTF. The CDR3 DNA follows: TGTGCCAGCAGCCAGGGGGGTAACTATGGCTACACCTTC.

J is TRBJ2-4 and V is TRBV5-6, with TRBD2 matching 11 bases. CDR3 size: 16 residues. V lost 2 bases, J lost 8 bases, and 9 bases stayed unmatched. Germline-derived CDR1 and CDR2 are SGHDT and YYEEEE. The CDR3 DNA follows: TGTGCCAGCAGCTTTTTAGCTAGCGGGGGGCGCTACATTCAGTACTTC. It encodes CASSFLASGGRYIQYF.

The genes are TRBV5-5 and TRBJ1-2; TRBD1 agrees at 10 bases. The CDR3 loop spans 15 amino acids. The trim removed 6 bases at V and 4 bases at J, leaving 9 bases unmatched. Germline values: CDR1 SGHKS, CDR2 YYEKEE (reference sequence). The CDR3 loop is CASTLTTGGGYGYTF. In DNA, the CDR3 is TGTGCCAGCACCCTGACGACAGGGGGCGGCTATGGCTACACCTTC.

The CDR3 DNA reads as TGCGCCAGCCACGACAGTTCCTACGAGCAGTACTTC. Its translation: CASHDSSYEQYF. J is TRBJ2-7 and V is TRBV5-1; a possible D gene is TRBD1 (5 bases). CDR1 and CDR2 (germline): SGHRS, YFSETQ. The V gene lost 7 bases and the J gene lost 1 base, with 9 bases spanning the gap. This CDR3 has 12 residues.

The chain links TRBV3-1 (or the pseudogene TRBV3-2) to TRBJ2-5, with TRBD1 identical over 7 bases. CDR3 size: 16 residues. The germline V gene encodes CDR1 LGHDT and CDR2 YNNKEL (reference sequence). V was pared by 3 bases and J by 2 bases, with 9 bases of the junction left unmatched. CDR3 bases: TGTGCCAGCAGCCAGGGGACAGCGGACCTTCAAGAGACCCAGTACTTC. Protein: CASSQGTADLQETQYF.

This clone was recorded only once. This sequence joins TRBV15 and TRBJ2-3; TRBD2 agrees at 9 bases. Unmatched junction bases numbered 12, after V lost 0 bases and J lost 2 bases. Per the germline V gene, CDR1 is LNHNV and CDR2 is YYDKDF (reference sequence). The CDR3 sequence is 19 residues long. CDR3 loop: CATSRDSRGGGGATDTQYF. Written as DNA, the CDR3 is TGTGCCACCAGCAGAGATTCCAGGGGTGGCGGGGGGGCCACAGATACGCAGTATTTT.

The V call is TRBV5-1, the J call TRBJ2-3; 8 nucleotides line up with TRBD2. CDR3 length equals 19 residues. CDR1 and CDR2 (germline): SGHRS, YFSETQ. V lost 5 bases to trimming and J lost 4 bases; unmatched junction nucleotides: 21. The CDR3 is CASRLEADLRGGLADTQYF. Written as DNA, the CDR3 is TGCGCCAGCAGACTTGAAGCGGATTTACGGGGGGGCCTCGCAGATACGCAGTATTTT.

The chain employs TRBV10-1 and TRBJ2-3, with 8 bases aligning to TRBD2. The V segment lost 6 bases and the J segment 5 bases; nucleotides outside the gene matches: 13. The CDR3 length is 16 residues. Germline V gives CDR1 WNHNN, CDR2 SYGVQD (reference sequence). The CDR3 reads CASSQGSGGKGDTQYF. In nucleotides, the CDR3 is TGCGCCAGCAGCCAAGGGAGCGGGGGAAAGGGAGATACGCAGTATTTT.

The V and J genes are TRBV5-1 and TRBJ1-1; D is undetermined. The CDR3 covers 14 residues. V was pared by 2 bases and J by 2 bases, with 10 bases between. CDR1 is SGHRS and CDR2 is YFSETQ in the germline V gene. In DNA form, the CDR3 reads TGCGCCAGCAGCTTTAAGGAGACCAACACTGAAGCTTTCTTT. Translation gives CASSFKETNTEAFF.

The chain uses TRBV5-5 and TRBJ2-5, with a weak D call TRBD1 (5 bases). Trimming left V 4 bases short and J 1 base short, with 8 bases between. The CDR3 is 13 amino acids. Germline V gives CDR1 SGHKS, CDR2 YYEKEE (reference sequence). CDR3 amino acids: CASSRGSQETQYF. The CDR3 DNA reads TGTGCCAGCAGCAGGGGCAGCCAAGAGACCCAGTACTTC.

For the CDR3, the DNA is TGCGCCAGCAGCCCTGGACAGGCCAAAGAAAAACTGTTTTTT. It specifies CASSPGQAKEKLFF. The J gene is TRBJ1-4, the V gene TRBV4-1, with TRBD1 matching 7 bases. The J segment lost 8 bases and the V segment lost 4 bases, leaving 7 bases of the junction unmatched. CDR3 size: 14 residues. The germline CDR1 and CDR2 sequences are MGHRA and YSYEKL.

This rearrangement joins TRBV30 to TRBJ2-3, with D possibly matching TRBD2 (5 bases). Trimming shortened V by 4 bases and J by 5 bases, and 10 bases separated the two germline ends. There are 12 residues in the CDR3. CDR1 is GTSNPN, CDR2 SVGIG, per germline (reference sequence). DNA of the CDR3: TGTGCCTGGATCCTAGCTCGAGATACGCAGTATTTT. Amino acid sequence: CAWILARDTQYF.

A few counts support this clone. The rearrangement links TRBV5-6 to TRBJ1-1; D gene uncertain. Germline lookup yields CDR1 SGHDT and CDR2 YYEEEE. Trimming took off 1 base at V and 8 bases at J, with 18 bases between the two ends. This CDR3 has 15 amino acids. In nucleotides, the CDR3 is TGTGCCAGCAGCTTGTCCCCCGAAATAGGACTGGAAGCTTTCTTT. Amino acids: CASSLSPEIGLEAFF.

The J gene is TRBJ2-5, the V gene TRBV6-6, with TRBD2 matching over 12 bases. CDR1 and CDR2 (germline): MNHNY, SVGAGI (reference sequence). The trim removed 5 bases at V and 0 bases at J, leaving 7 bases unmatched. CDR3 length: 17 residues. CDR3 region: CASSPGLAGMYQETQYF. The CDR3 coding sequence is TGTGCCAGCAGTCCCGGACTAGCGGGGATGTACCAAGAGACCCAGTACTTC.

The chain links TRBV9 to TRBJ1-6; D is unclear. V lost 4 bases and J lost 8, with 13 bases in between. The CDR3 runs 14 residues. Looked up from germline, CDR1 is SGDLS and CDR2 is YYNGEE. The CDR3 is CASSLTPVDSPLHF. The CDR3 nucleotides read TGTGCCAGCAGCCTGACTCCTGTGGATTCACCCCTCCACTTT.

The V and J genes are TRBV5-1 and TRBJ1-1, with 10 bases fitting TRBD1. CDR3 length: 15 residues. CDR1 and CDR2 from the germline V gene are SGHRS and YFSETQ. Germline trimming cut 1 base from V and 6 bases from J; bases unmatched to any gene: 6. CDR3 coding DNA: TGCGCCAGCAGCTTGCGGACAGGGGGTGTATCTGAAGCTTTCTTT. Amino acids: CASSLRTGGVSEAFF.

The V and J genes are TRBV19 and TRBJ2-2; maybe TRBD1 (6 bases). The CDR3 sequence is 14 residues long. Trimming cost V 11 bases and J 1 base, with 14 bases left between them. The germline V gene has CDR1 LNHDA and CDR2 SQIVND (reference sequence). The CDR3 sequence: CARNRDMNTGELFF. The CDR3 DNA reads as TGTGCCCGAAATCGGGACATGAACACCGGGGAGCTGTTTTTT.

The chain employs TRBV5-3 and TRBJ2-2, with D possibly being TRBD1 (5 bases). Being an ORF, TRBV5-3 has a function that is uncertain. This CDR3 has 15 amino acids. The V gene lost 0 bases and the J gene lost 5 bases, with 11 bases spanning the gap. The CDR3 loop is CARSLGAGMTGELFF. As DNA, the CDR3 is TGTGCCAGAAGCTTGGGGGCAGGGATGACCGGGGAGCTGTTTTTT.

This rearrangement joins TRBV20-1 to TRBJ1-1; D possibly corresponds to TRBD1 (6 bases). This CDR3 region has 11 residues. The V gene's germline CDR1 is DFQATT and CDR2 SNEGSKA (reference sequence). V lost 3 bases, J lost 11 bases, and 13 bases lay in between. The DNA for the CDR3 is TGCAGTGCTAGGGACACAAGGGGGGCTTTCTTT. This codes for CSARDTRGAFF.

The chain combines TRBV12-5 with TRBJ1-5; D call uncertain. Germline V gene sequence: CDR1 LGHNT, CDR2 FRNRAP. The CDR3 covers 13 residues. V dropped 8 bases and J dropped 0 bases, with 8 bases sitting between them. Here the CDR3 reads CASNEISNQPQHF. Written as DNA, the CDR3 is TGTGCTAGTAACGAGATTAGCAATCAGCCCCAGCATTTT.

V is TRBV29-1 and J is TRBJ2-5, with 8 bases that match TRBD2. Looked up from germline, CDR1 is SQVTM and CDR2 is ANQGSEA. The CDR3 length is 15 residues. J lost 1 base, V lost 4 bases, and 8 bases had no gene match. Here the CDR3 DNA reads TGCAGCGTTGTTTGGCTAGCGGGCGGCCAAGAGACCCAGTACTTC. Translated, it gives CSVVWLAGGQETQYF.